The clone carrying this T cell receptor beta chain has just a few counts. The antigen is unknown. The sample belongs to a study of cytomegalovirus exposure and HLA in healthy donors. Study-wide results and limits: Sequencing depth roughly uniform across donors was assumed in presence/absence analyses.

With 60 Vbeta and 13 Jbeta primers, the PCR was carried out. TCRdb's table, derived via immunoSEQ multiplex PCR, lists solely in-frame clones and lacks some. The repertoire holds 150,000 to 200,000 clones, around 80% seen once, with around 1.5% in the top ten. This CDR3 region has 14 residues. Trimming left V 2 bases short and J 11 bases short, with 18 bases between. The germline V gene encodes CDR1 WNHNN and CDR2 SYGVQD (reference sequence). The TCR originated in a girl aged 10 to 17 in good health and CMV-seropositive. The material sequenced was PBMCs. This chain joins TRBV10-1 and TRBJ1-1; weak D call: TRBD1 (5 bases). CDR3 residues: CASSERGFGPWAFF. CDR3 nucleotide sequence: TGCGCCAGCAGTGAGAGGGGCTTTGGACCGTGGGCTTTCTTT.